This TCR beta chain was sequenced for a study of beta chain features in type 1 diabetes. Broader study findings: Shorter TCRB CDR3s, moderately but significantly so, were found in Type 1 diabetes patients in all four CD4+ subsets.

Averaging around 110 mL, one heparinised blood draw came from each individual donor. The study reverse transcribed the entire isolated RNA, so it sequenced expressed TCRB transcripts. Repertoires were generated with immunoSEQ multiplex PCR, while TCRdb's copy carries only in-frame clones and drops some. Of under 400,000 clones in the sample, 10% to 15% are singletons; the top ten hold about 0.017%. Points on this clone: The antigen remains unidentified. Other DNA sequences within the sample encode an identical CDR3.

The specimen was naive CD4+ T cells from blood. This TCR derives from a man younger than 35 in good health.

For the CDR3, the DNA is TGTGCCAGCAGTTTCGGGGGCTATGGCTACACCTTC. Translating gives CASSFGGYGYTF. This chain links TRBV28 with TRBJ1-2; D possibly corresponds to TRBD1 (5 bases). This CDR3 contains 12 residues. From germline, CDR1 is MDHEN and CDR2 SYDVKM. The V end lost 3 bases, the J end lost 4 bases, and 6 bases lay between the germline ends.